The 14 T cell receptor beta chains in this list originate from one sample, sequenced in a study of Tregs in tolerant kidney transplant recipients. The data were produced by immunoSEQ multiplex PCR, yet TCRdb's version contains in-frame clones alone and is incomplete. The table has about 52,000 clones, roughly nine tenths seen once. Related graft donors supplied nonmyeloablative bone marrow transplants, and mixed chimerism was transient. Material: CD8+ T cells from blood (PBMCs), obtained 24 months after the transplant. These TCRs come from a human patient who received a combined kidney and bone marrow transplant. The graft donor may be the source of some T cells.

The chain combines TRBV19 with TRBJ2-3, with 9 bases identical to TRBD2. CDR3 length: 15 amino acids. V shed 5 bases and J 4 bases; nucleotides not matched to a gene: 7. The germline CDR1 and CDR2 sequences are LNHDA and SQIVND (reference sequence). CDR3 in amino acids: CASSLKAGGSDTQYF. The CDR3, as DNA: TGTGCCAGTAGTTTAAAAGCGGGGGGTTCAGATACGCAGTATTTT.

Only one count was recorded for this clone. The rearrangement links TRBV6-6 to TRBJ2-1, with 9 bases aligning to TRBD2. There are 15 residues in the CDR3. With 4 bases clipped from V and 8 bases from J, the junction kept 9 bases outside the gene matches. In germline, CDR1 is MNHNY, CDR2 SVGAGI (reference sequence). The CDR3 DNA reads TGTGCCAGCAGTTCACTCAGGGCGGGGGGGGATGAGCAGTTCTTC. Translating it yields CASSSLRAGGDEQFF.

V and J are TRBV29-1 and TRBJ2-3; D gene ambiguous. This CDR3 has 13 residues. Germline CDR1 SQVTM, CDR2 ANQGSEA. V lost 3 bases and J 2 bases, leaving 9 bases between the germline ends. Written as DNA, the CDR3 is TGCAGCGTTGACCCCGGAGCCACAGATACGCAGTATTTT. Amino acid sequence: CSVDPGATDTQYF.

This clone was counted once. The chain carries TRBV9 and TRBJ2-7; D is unresolved. Germline lookup yields CDR1 SGDLS and CDR2 YYNGEE. Trimming left V 0 bases short and J 5 bases short, with 15 bases between. There are 15 residues in the CDR3. CDR3 in DNA: TGTGCCAGCAGCGTAGATGGTAGAGGTTTAGACGAGCAGTACTTC. This codes for CASSVDGRGLDEQYF.

This chain uses TRBV27 with TRBJ1-2; no definite D call. The germline CDR1 and CDR2 sequences are MNHEY and SMNVEV (reference sequence). The length of the CDR3 is 14 residues. Trimming removed 5 bases from V and 3 bases from J, with 13 bases in between. CDR3 nucleotide sequence: TGTGCCAGCAGTATCGGACGGGAGTACTATGGCTACACCTTC. Its protein is CASSIGREYYGYTF.

The genes are TRBV6-5 and TRBJ2-2; 9 nucleotides line up with TRBD1. CDR3 size: 14 residues. Trimming at V came to 6 bases and at J to 6 bases, leaving 5 bases not matched to a gene. Germline CDR1 reads MNHEY; CDR2 reads SVGAGI. CDR3 sequence: CASSPGQGAGELFF. Here the CDR3 DNA reads TGTGCCAGCAGCCCGGGACAGGGTGCCGGGGAGCTGTTTTTT.

This clone has just a few counts. This chain links TRBV7-2 with TRBJ1-2; 9 nucleotides agree with TRBD1. This CDR3 is built from 14 residues. Unmatched junction bases numbered 2, after V lost 5 bases and J lost 1 base. In germline, CDR1 is SGHTA, CDR2 FQGNSA. CDR3 DNA sequence: TGTGCCAGCAGCCAGACAGGGGGTAACTATGGCTACACCTTC. Its translation: CASSQTGGNYGYTF.

The chain uses TRBV19 and TRBJ2-7, with D perhaps matching TRBD2 (5 bases). The CDR3 consists of 14 residues. Trimming removed 5 bases from V and 3 bases from J, with 14 bases in between. CDR1 and CDR2 (germline): LNHDA, SQIVND (reference sequence). The CDR3 reads CASSYGNGVYEQYF. The CDR3, as DNA: TGTGCCAGTAGTTATGGAAACGGGGTCTACGAGCAGTACTTC.

This clone was detected only once. The chain carries TRBV5-6 and TRBJ1-5; D remains unclear. The CDR3 length is 18 residues. Germline values: CDR1 SGHDT, CDR2 YYEEEE. Trimming cost V 5 bases and J 0 bases, with 21 bases left between them. CDR3 nucleotides: TGTGCCAGCAGTTTTGGAGCACGGAACATAGATAGCAATCAGCCCCAGCATTTT. Its translation: CASSFGARNIDSNQPQHF.

By frequency in the sample, this clone is medium-sized. The chain carries TRBV10-2 and TRBJ2-7, with D tentatively TRBD1 (6 bases). The V gene's germline CDR1 is WSHSY and CDR2 SAAADI. With 5 bases removed from V and 0 bases from J, the gap between germline ends came to 11 bases. The CDR3 has 14 amino acids. CDR3 in amino acids: CASSTGFVSYEQYF. CDR3 bases: TGCGCCAGCAGTACAGGGTTTGTCTCCTACGAGCAGTACTTC.

The rearrangement joins TRBV7-9 to TRBJ2-4, with TRBD2 as a possible D gene (6 bases). CDR1 SEHNR and CDR2 FQNEAQ come from the germline V gene (reference sequence). V was shortened by 8 bases and J by 2 bases, with 16 bases between the two germline ends. The CDR3 sequence is 15 residues long. In DNA form, the CDR3 reads TGTGCCAGCTCCAAGATCGGAGGGACCAAAAACATTCAGTACTTC. It is translated as CASSKIGGTKNIQYF.

The CDR3 here is CASSRTSGGHYEQYF. CDR3 sequence (DNA): TGTGCCAGCAGCCGTACTAGCGGGGGCCACTACGAGCAGTACTTC. The chain carries TRBV7-9 and TRBJ2-7, with TRBD2 matching over 11 bases. The CDR3 loop spans 15 amino acids. The ends lost 5 bases at V and 3 bases at J; junction bases unmatched: 6. Germline V CDR1 and CDR2: SEHNR, FQNEAQ (reference sequence). Looking up the rest from reference TRBV7-9 and TRBJ2-7 gives the full variable domain: DTGVSQNPRHKITKRGQNVTFRCDPISEHNRLYWYRQTLGQGPEFLTYFQNEAQLEKSRLLSDRFSAERPKGSFSTLEIQRTEQGDSAMYLCASSRTSGGHYEQYFGPGTRLTVT.

The rearrangement joins TRBV5-4 to TRBJ2-7, with 9 bases matching TRBD1. Germline V gives CDR1 SGHNT, CDR2 YYREEE (reference sequence). This CDR3 comprises 14 residues. Unmatched junction bases numbered 6, after V lost 4 bases and J lost 4 bases. The CDR3 here is CASSTRDRVYEQYF. The CDR3 DNA reads TGTGCCAGCAGCACCCGGGACAGGGTTTACGAGCAGTACTTC.

In DNA, the CDR3 is TGTGCCAGCAGCTTTGGGGCCAGTGGGGAAAAACTGTTTTTT. It is translated as CASSFGASGEKLFF. V is TRBV13 and J is TRBJ1-4; D is perhaps TRBD1 (5 bases). The CDR3 totals 14 residues. Germline-derived CDR1 and CDR2 are PRHDT and FYEKMQ (reference sequence). V was trimmed by 3 bases and J by 8 bases, leaving 13 bases between them.